This record looks at one T cell receptor beta chain sequence and its context. Its cognate antigen has yet to be identified. No quality values exist for individual bases; no much larger clone is one base distant. TCRbeta CDR3 regions were amplified from genomic DNA using the immunoSEQ Assay, a bias-controlled multiplex PCR. Per the authors' processing: Within the assay, amplification of reference gene primers was used to estimate how many nucleated cells each sample contained. To quantify the absolute abundance of each unique TCRbeta CDR3 rearrangement, sequence reads were collapsed and filtered. For each sample, productive Simpson clonality was calculated as the square root of Simpson's diversity index over productive rearrangements. As stored in TCRdb, this immuneACCESS dataset retains in-frame rearrangements with V and J assigned. A fraction of the clones does not appear; measured against another copy, unresolved V genes explain less than half of the discrepancy, and the remainder lacks a known reason. Clone size and V and J calls were adopted from that table, with D and trimming inferred from the DNA. The sample table shows around 200,000 clones, and approximately 84% are seen once. About 6.4% of the sample lies in the top ten.

Trimming removed 3 bases from V and 6 bases from J; the gene matches leave 16 bases unexplained. The CDR3, cysteine through phenylalanine, is 18 amino acids long. The retained sequence is limited to the CDR3, 54 bases, with the frame set at the first base. CDR1 and CDR2 (LNHDA, SQIVND) derive from the germline V gene (reference sequence). The collaborating institutions used their own protocols to collect whole blood in K2EDTA tubes. For TCRbeta analysis, collaborator samples were shipped as frozen whole blood, as isolated PBMCs, or as DNA extracted from either sample type. The record originates from a study of blood T cell repertoires in COVID-19 (TCRdb year 2020). Background for the entire study: Samples covering the acute and convalescent phases of COVID-19 were provided by collaborators in the United States, Italy and Spain. The prospective study material was composed of cDNA or gDNA derived from T cells, B-cell-depleted T cells, or PBMCs. The repertoires were released in a freely available public database intended as a resource for research on the immune response to SARS-CoV-2. Where available, HLA class I and class II types were taken from metadata supplied by the sample provider and were not determined by assay-based typing. Nearly every sample came with metadata listing a de-identified subject ID, COVID-19 status, age in years and sex. Deeply sampled blood TCRbeta repertoires from subjects exposed to, actively infected with, or recovered from COVID-19 were included in the dataset. The samples were drawn from two sources: the first 160 participants of the ongoing ImmuneRACE study, and fewer than 1,500 subjects contributed by 6 global collaborators.

Study-level results and caveats: How much clinical and demographic metadata was included differed by source and by participant, and the metadata was provided uncurated.

The chain is encoded by TRBV19 joined to TRBJ1-2; the junction holds 10 bases that match TRBD1. Sequenced input: peripheral blood. The TCR comes from a human donor in a cohort sampled during active COVID-19. The DNA reads TGTGCCAGTAGTATGTCTTCCCCCCCGGACAGGGGGGCCAATGGCTACACCTTC. This gives the protein CASSMSSPPDRGANGYTF.